This TCR beta chain was obtained from a study of beta chain features in type 1 diabetes. Study background: Sorted cells from all samples, numbering 107,917,701, were examined. Study results and caveats: Reduced insertions and increased deletions marked VDJ junctions in type 1 diabetes patients.

This clone occurred a few times. Its antigen is as yet unknown. A single heparinised blood sample, averaging roughly 110 mL, was obtained per donor. Sorted populations all had greater than 98% purity. The study reverse transcribed the entire isolated RNA, so it sequenced expressed TCRB transcripts. TCRdb's table, derived via immunoSEQ multiplex PCR, lists solely in-frame clones and lacks some. The sample includes about 360,000 clones, roughly 13% of them seen just once. The germline V gene encodes CDR1 LGHNA and CDR2 YSLEER. With V trimmed by 1 base and J by 0 bases, 0 bases remained unmatched. There are 16 residues in the CDR3.

Source material: naive CD4+ T cells from blood. The chain has TRBV4-3 and TRBJ2-2; 9 positions agree with TRBD1. The receptor was derived from a man younger than 35 in good health. Here the CDR3 reads CASSQGTGANTGELFF. DNA for the CDR3: TGCGCCAGCAGCCAAGGGACAGGGGCGAACACCGGGGAGCTGTTTTTT.